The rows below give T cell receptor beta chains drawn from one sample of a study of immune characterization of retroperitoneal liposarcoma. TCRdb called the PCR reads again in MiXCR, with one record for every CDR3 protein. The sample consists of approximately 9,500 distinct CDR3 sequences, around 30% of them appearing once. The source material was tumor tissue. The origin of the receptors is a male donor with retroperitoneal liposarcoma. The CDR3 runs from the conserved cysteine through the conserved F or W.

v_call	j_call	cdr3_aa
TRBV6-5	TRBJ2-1	CASSYSVVISSYEQFF
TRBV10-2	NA	CASNQQGAETQYF
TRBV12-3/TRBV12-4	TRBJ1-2	CASSLVPELNYGYTF
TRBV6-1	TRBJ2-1	CATRTGGYNEQFF
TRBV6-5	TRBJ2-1	CASSYTHRLVPGLNEQFF
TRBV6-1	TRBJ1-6	CASSRTQLGSPLHF
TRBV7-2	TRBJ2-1	CASSLETQFF
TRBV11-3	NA	CASRFRDDAYEQYF
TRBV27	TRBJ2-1	CASSLGNEQFF
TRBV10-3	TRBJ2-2	CAISPQWNTGELFF
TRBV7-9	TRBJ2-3	CASSRGLIGLAVNTSTDTQYF
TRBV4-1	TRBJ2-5	CASSPTSGSAETQYF
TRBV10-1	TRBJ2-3	CASSESYTSGDGTDTQYF
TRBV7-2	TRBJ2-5	CASSLEDWRGTQYF
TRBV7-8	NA	CASSRTGVLQQESQYF
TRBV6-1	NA	CASSQGIGYEQYF
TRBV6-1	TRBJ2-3	CAIQGAGVTDTQYF
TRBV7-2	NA	CASSSPGTGSGEQYF
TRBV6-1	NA	CASSWGNEQYF
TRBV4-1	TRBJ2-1	CASSPGRGKEFGTQFF
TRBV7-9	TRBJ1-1	CASSLGVDTEAFF
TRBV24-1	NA	CATSDFSGTGQYF
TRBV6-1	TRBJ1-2	CARRTGFYGYTF
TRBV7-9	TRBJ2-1	CASSLVNSAGYYEQFF
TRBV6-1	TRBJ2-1	CASSYSGDYDEQFF
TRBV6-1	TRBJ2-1	CASKETGTYEQFF
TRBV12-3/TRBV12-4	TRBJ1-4	CASSLVLRSANEKLFF
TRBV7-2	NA	CASSFTGGTPYEQYF
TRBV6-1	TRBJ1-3	CASSEAGRPGNTIYF
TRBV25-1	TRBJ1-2	CASSEGGLGYTF
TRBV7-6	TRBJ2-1	CASSSPRLAGQGTQFF
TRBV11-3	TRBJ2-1	CASSPPGQGADEQFF
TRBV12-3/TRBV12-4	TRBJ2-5	CASTSSSQETQYF
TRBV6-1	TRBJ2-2	CASSEAAGNTGELFF
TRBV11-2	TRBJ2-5	CASSLLGGRQETQYF
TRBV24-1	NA	CATSEVGGGEQYF
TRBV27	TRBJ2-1	CASSFFNEQFF
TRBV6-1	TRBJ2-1	CASRDYSTGHTYEQFF
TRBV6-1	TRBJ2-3	CASSRGTSGGLDTQYF
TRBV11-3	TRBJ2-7	CASSSGHRYEQYF
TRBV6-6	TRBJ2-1	CASSYSGLAGPETQFF
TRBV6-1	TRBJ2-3	CASSSRGRRTDTQYF
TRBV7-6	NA	CASSADTLQQYF
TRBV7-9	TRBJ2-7	CASSYRAQSSYEQYF
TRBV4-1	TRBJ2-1	CASSQVGASRGNEQFF
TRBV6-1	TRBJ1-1	CASSTEADTEAFF
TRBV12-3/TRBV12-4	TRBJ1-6	CASTIGDINSPLHF
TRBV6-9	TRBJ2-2	CASSYSNTGELFF
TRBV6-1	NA	CASSDPGGEQYF
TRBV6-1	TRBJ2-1	CASSPRTGFSSYEQFF